The clone carrying this TCR beta chain was found many times. This sample is part of a study of T cells in Graves' hyperthyroidism and ophthalmopathy. Researchers took RNA transcripts and amplified the TCR beta CDR3 regions from them. The TCR CDR3 first-round RT-PCR relied on the HTBI primer set. TCRdb reprocessed the multiplex PCR reads with MiXCR, giving one entry per CDR3 protein. The sample lists about 610,000 distinct CDR3 sequences, approximately 14% occurring once. This CDR3 region has 14 residues. The germline V gene has CDR1 SNHLY and CDR2 FYNNEI. Trimming removed 4 bases from V and 4 bases from J, with 11 bases in between.

This TCR was recovered from a middle-aged woman with Graves' ophthalmopathy. The V call is TRBV2, the J call TRBJ1-5, with a possible D match to TRBD1 (6 bases). Sequencing was carried out using blood. The CDR3 loop is CASSGGTRNQPQHF. CDR3 DNA sequence: TGTGCCAGCAGTGGCGGGACAAGGAATCAGCCCCAGCATTTT.